Listed here are 29 T cell receptor beta chains from one sample, sequenced in a study of early T cells in non-severe SARS-CoV-2 infection. TCRdb processed the 5' RACE reads anew with MiXCR; each CDR3 protein has one entry. The sample records about 80,000 distinct CDR3 sequences, more than 10% being singletons. Sequences were obtained from whole blood. The receptors come from an adult who was a healthcare worker with PCR-confirmed SARS-CoV-2 infection or an uninfected control (not recorded which).

This clonotype has more than one count but fewer than ten. J is TRBJ1-5 and V is TRBV20-1; D unresolved. With 4 bases removed from V and 0 bases from J, the gap between germline ends came to 4 bases. The V gene's germline CDR1 is DFQATT and CDR2 SNEGSKA (reference sequence). The CDR3 is 12 residues long. The CDR3 sequence: CSAIYSNQPQHF. The CDR3 nucleotides read TGCAGTGCTATTTATAGCAATCAGCCCCAGCATTTT.

The rearrangement uses TRBV19 and TRBJ2-1, with a tentative D call TRBD2 (6 bases). Germline CDR1 reads LNHDA; CDR2 reads SQIVND (reference sequence). The V end was cut by 5 bases, the J end by 10 bases, with 21 bases between. CDR3 length: 15 residues. CDR3 DNA sequence: TGTGCCAGTAGTCCTCCTACGGGGTTCGGGGGAGAGCAGTTCTTC. It translates to CASSPPTGFGGEQFF.

The chain is built from TRBV29-1 and TRBJ2-1; 8 bases are a match to TRBD2. The CDR3 totals 15 residues. Germline V gene lookup returns CDR1 SQVTM and CDR2 ANQGSEA. V was clipped by 6 bases and J by 0 bases; unmatched bases: 7. The CDR3: CSVASGPSSYNEQFF. The CDR3 bases are TGCAGCGTCGCTAGCGGGCCTAGCTCCTACAATGAGCAGTTCTTC.

This clonotype has just a few counts. This rearrangement joins TRBV7-6 to TRBJ2-1; 8 positions match TRBD2. Germline-derived CDR1 and CDR2 are SGHVS and FNYEAQ. This CDR3 contains 17 residues. V lost 2 bases to trimming and J lost 0 bases; unmatched junction nucleotides: 6. The chain's CDR3 is CASSLLTSASSYNEQFF. The CDR3 bases are TGTGCCAGCAGCTTATTGACTAGCGCCAGCTCCTACAATGAGCAGTTCTTC.

Many counts were recorded for this clonotype. The chain couples TRBV6-1 to TRBJ2-6; D remains ambiguous. The CDR3 sequence is 13 residues long. Trimming stripped 7 bases from V and 2 bases from J, with 6 bases between. Germline-derived CDR1 and CDR2 are MNHNS and SASEGT. CDR3 residues: CASNIPGANVLTF. The CDR3 nucleotides read TGTGCCAGCAATATCCCTGGGGCCAACGTCCTGACTTTC.

This rearrangement joins TRBV19 to TRBJ1-5, with a weak D call TRBD1 (5 bases). The CDR3 consists of 15 residues. Trimming stripped 5 bases from V and 2 bases from J, with 13 bases between. CDR1 LNHDA and CDR2 SQIVND come from the germline V gene (reference sequence). CDR3 sequence reads: CASSLRGGGNQPQHF. CDR3 sequence (DNA): TGTGCCAGTAGTCTAAGGGGAGGGGGCAATCAGCCCCAGCATTTT.

There are a few counts of this clonotype. The rearrangement joins TRBV9 to TRBJ2-5; D unclear. This CDR3 has 16 amino acids. Trimming pared 4 bases from V and 1 base from J, leaving 17 bases between. CDR1 and CDR2 from the germline V gene are SGDLS and YYNGEE. The CDR3 DNA is TGTGCCAGCAGCATTAACCCGGGCCCCTCCCAAGAGACCCAGTACTTC. It translates to CASSINPGPSQETQYF.

The gene calls are TRBV29-1 and TRBJ1-2; a weak D match, TRBD1 (5 bases). CDR1 SQVTM and CDR2 ANQGSEA come from the germline V gene. V lost 7 bases and J 8 bases, leaving 23 bases between the germline ends. CDR3 length: 14 residues. The chain's CDR3 is CSALDRGQIIGYTF. Written as DNA, the CDR3 is TGCAGCGCCCTAGATAGGGGCCAGATTATAGGCTACACCTTC.

This clonotype appeared a few times. This chain connects TRBV28 to TRBJ2-1; tentatively, D is TRBD2 (5 bases). Trimming removed 1 base from V and 2 bases from J, with 12 bases in between. The length of the CDR3 is 16 residues. Germline V lookup: CDR1 MDHEN, CDR2 SYDVKM. The CDR3 DNA reads TGTGCCAGCAGTTTATACAGCGGCGCTGCCTACAATGAGCAGTTCTTC. Amino acids: CASSLYSGAAYNEQFF.

This clonotype was picked up many times. One junction end does not reproduce the germline sequence, and a read error may be involved. The chain carries TRBV11-2 and TRBJ2-7; TRBD1 matches 7 bases. The CDR3 is 13 amino acids. Germline V gene sequence: CDR1 SGHAT, CDR2 FQNNGV. CDR3 amino acids: CASSLRGGSFEHF. The DNA for the CDR3 is TGTGCCAGCAGCCTCCGAGGGGGCTCCTTCGAGCACTTC. The variable domain in full, with the rest retrieved from reference TRBV11-2 and TRBJ2-7, is EAGVAQSPRYKIIEKRQSVAFWCNPISGHATLYWYQQILGQGPKLLIQFQNNGVVDDSQLPKDRFSAERLKGVDSTLKIQPAKLEDSAVYLCASSLRGGSFEHFGPGTRLTVT.

This clonotype turned up a few times. The gene calls are TRBV5-4 and TRBJ1-5; D perhaps matches TRBD1 (5 bases). The length of the CDR3 is 12 residues. V lost 6 bases, J lost 2 bases, and 6 bases lay in between. Germline CDR1 reads SGHNT; CDR2 reads YYREEE (reference sequence). The CDR3 nucleotides are TGTGCCAGCATGGGGGGCAATCAGCCCCAGCATTTT. Protein product: CASMGGNQPQHF.

This clonotype was detected only a few times. The chain carries TRBV12-3 or TRBV12-4 and TRBJ2-1; D gene uncertain. This CDR3 spans 15 amino acids. Trimming took off 6 bases at V and 0 bases at J, with 12 bases between the two ends. The CDR3 DNA follows: TGTGCCAGCAGCCCCCGACGGAACTCCTACAATGAGCAGTTCTTC. It translates to CASSPRRNSYNEQFF.

This clonotype was observed a handful of times. This chain connects TRBV7-2 to TRBJ2-3, with a weak D call TRBD2 (5 bases). V dropped 6 bases and J dropped 1 base, with 8 bases sitting between them. Germline CDR1 and CDR2: SGHTA and FQGNSA. The CDR3 extends over 13 amino acids. CDR3 DNA: TGTGCCAGCAGTAGTAGCGGCACAGATACGCAGTATTTT. Protein sequence: CASSSSGTDTQYF.

V and J are TRBV29-1 and TRBJ2-5; 10 nucleotides match TRBD2. Germline V lookup: CDR1 SQVTM, CDR2 ANQGSEA. The CDR3 is 15 residues long. The V segment lost 7 bases and the J segment 4 bases; nucleotides outside the gene matches: 12. In DNA form, the CDR3 reads TGCAGCGCTGACCGGGGAGCGGGAGGGGGAGAGACCCAGTACTTC. Amino acid sequence: CSADRGAGGGETQYF.

As regards this clonotype: This may arise from a read error, as a much more abundant clone is one base away. This rearrangement joins TRBV20-1 to TRBJ1-5; maybe TRBD1 (5 bases). There are 15 residues in the CDR3. V was trimmed by 6 bases and J by 1 base, leaving 16 bases between them. Germline lookup yields CDR1 DFQATT and CDR2 SNEGSKA (reference sequence). The CDR3 DNA follows: TGCAGTGCACCGACGCCGGGACCGAGCAATCAGCCCCAGCATTTT. Its translation: CSAPTPGPSNQPQHF.

The chain recombines TRBV10-3 with TRBJ2-1, with 10 bases aligning to TRBD2. The V segment lost 5 bases and the J segment 8 bases; nucleotides outside the gene matches: 6. Germline V lookup: CDR1 ENHRY, CDR2 SYGVKD. This CDR3 has 14 residues. CDR3 residues: CAISSGRAMDEQFF. The CDR3 DNA follows: TGTGCCATCAGTAGCGGGAGGGCCATGGATGAGCAGTTCTTC.

V is TRBV20-1 and J is TRBJ1-1; D unresolved. This CDR3 has 13 residues. Trimming cost V 6 bases and J 5 bases, with 16 bases left between them. In germline, CDR1 is DFQATT, CDR2 SNEGSKA (reference sequence). CDR3 bases: TGCAGTGCACCAGGACTTACCAAGACTGAAGCTTTCTTT. Encoded protein: CSAPGLTKTEAFF.

At least ten counts were recorded for this clonotype. This chain connects TRBV28 to TRBJ2-7; D not certain. The CDR3 extends over 8 amino acids. CDR1 MDHEN and CDR2 SYDVKM come from the germline V gene. V dropped 10 bases and J dropped 2 bases, with 0 bases sitting between them. Written as DNA, the CDR3 is TGTGCCACCTACGAGCAGTACTTC. Protein sequence: CATYEQYF.

This clonotype was counted a few times. The chain combines TRBV27 with TRBJ1-2; D is unclear. Germline CDR1 and CDR2: MNHEY and SMNVEV (reference sequence). V dropped 6 bases and J dropped 4 bases, with 15 bases sitting between them. CDR3 size: 14 residues. The CDR3 DNA follows: TGTGCCAGCAGCCCTCAGGCATTAGGCTATGGCTACACCTTC. Translating gives CASSPQALGYGYTF.

This chain joins TRBV30 and TRBJ2-1; D not resolved. The CDR3 is made up of 14 amino acids. Trimming removed 2 bases at V and 2 bases at J, with 10 bases between. Per germline, CDR1 GTSNPN and CDR2 SVGIG (reference sequence). The CDR3 loop reads CAWSLASTYNEQFF. CDR3 coding DNA: TGTGCCTGGAGTTTGGCCAGTACCTACAATGAGCAGTTCTTC.

There are a few counts of this clonotype. This chain uses TRBV12-3 or TRBV12-4 with TRBJ1-1; TRBD1 aligns across 7 bases. The CDR3 runs 12 residues. With V trimmed by 5 bases and J by 8 bases, 5 bases remained unmatched. CDR3 in amino acids: CASSLGQAEAFF. The CDR3 bases are TGTGCCAGCAGTCTCGGACAGGCCGAAGCTTTCTTT.

On this clonotype itself: A much larger clone lies one base from this, so it may be a read error. The chain couples TRBV27 to TRBJ2-3; D gene unclear. CDR1 MNHEY and CDR2 SMNVEV come from the germline V gene (reference sequence). The CDR3 extends over 10 amino acids. This CDR3 reads CASFGDTEYF. In nucleotides, the CDR3 is TGTGCCAGCTTTGGAGATACGGAGTATTTT.

The chain joins TRBV2 to TRBJ2-1; no reliable D call. The CDR3 is 15 amino acids. CDR1 is SNHLY and CDR2 is FYNNEI in the germline V gene. V was pared by 7 bases and J by 7 bases, with 20 bases between. CDR3 nucleotide sequence: TGTGCCAGCAAAGCATCACCCGGCTTAGTAAATGAGCAGTTCTTC. Its translation is CASKASPGLVNEQFF.

The chain employs TRBV7-3 and TRBJ2-6; perhaps TRBD2 as D (5 bases). CDR3 length: 15 residues. Trimming cost V 6 bases and J 3 bases, with 12 bases left between them. The germline V gene encodes CDR1 SGHTA and CDR2 FQGTGA. The CDR3 loop reads CASSSDAGGANVLTF. CDR3 nucleotides: TGTGCCAGCAGTTCGGACGCGGGTGGGGCCAACGTCCTGACTTTC. The full variable domain, with the rest looked up from reference TRBV7-3 and TRBJ2-6, is GAGVSQTPSNKVTEKGKYVELRCDPISGHTALYWYRQSLGQGPEFLIYFQGTGAADDSGLPNDRFFAVRPEGSVSTLKIQRTERGDSAVYLCASSSDAGGANVLTFGAGSRLTVL.

This clonotype showed up many times. The chain combines TRBV29-1 with TRBJ2-4, with D tentatively TRBD2 (6 bases). The germline V gene encodes CDR1 SQVTM and CDR2 ANQGSEA. The germline V and J ends were trimmed by 4 bases and 6 bases, with 19 bases remaining between them. This CDR3 has 15 residues. The CDR3 DNA sequence: TGCAGCGTTGGGTATCGGAGGGGCATTGGAAACATTCAGTACTTC. Translation: CSVGYRRGIGNIQYF.

A few counts support this clonotype. The V and J genes are TRBV12-3 or TRBV12-4 and TRBJ2-7; the D is unclear. Deletions cut 0 bases from V and 0 bases from J, with 9 bases between. This CDR3 spans 15 amino acids. CDR3 nucleotide sequence: TGTGCCAGCAGTTTAGCGCGACTGATCTCCTACGAGCAGTACTTC. This translates into CASSLARLISYEQYF.

V gene TRBV20-1 combines with J gene TRBJ1-2; 8 bases fit TRBD1. V gave up 2 bases and J gave up 8 bases; unmatched junction bases: 10. CDR1 and CDR2 from the germline V gene are DFQATT and SNEGSKA (reference sequence). There are 14 residues in the CDR3. CDR3 sequence (DNA): TGCAGTGCTAGATCCGGACAGGGTGATCGAGGCTACACCTTC. As protein: CSARSGQGDRGYTF.

This clonotype occurred once. A read error may explain this, as a much larger clone is one base away. The gene calls are TRBV5-6 and TRBJ1-6; a weak D match, TRBD1 (6 bases). V lost 1 base and J lost 4, with 15 bases in between. Germline assignment: CDR1 SGHDT and CDR2 YYEEEE. The CDR3 consists of 17 residues. The DNA of the CDR3 is TGTGCCAGCAGCTTGCTCCCCGGACAGTGGTATAATTCACCCCTCCACTTT. Translating it yields CASSLLPGQWYNSPLHF. Full variable domain (remainder filled in from reference TRBV5-6 and TRBJ1-6): DAGVTQSPTHLIKTRGQQVTLRCSPKSGHDTVSWYQQALGQGPQFIFQYYEEEERQRGNFPDRFSGHQFPNYSSELNVNALLLGDSALYLCASSLLPGQWYNSPLHFGNGTRLTVT.

This clonotype has just a few counts. The chain couples TRBV2 to TRBJ2-2; 10 bases line up with TRBD1. Germline CDR1 and CDR2: SNHLY and FYNNEI. There are 14 residues in the CDR3. Trimming removed 7 bases from V and 6 bases from J; junction bases left unmatched: 5. The CDR3 region is CASKRQGAPGELFF. As DNA, the CDR3 is TGTGCCAGCAAACGACAGGGGGCTCCCGGGGAGCTGTTTTTT.